The rows below give T cell receptor beta chains drawn from one sample of a study of blood T cell repertoires in COVID-19. Profiling relied on immunoSEQ multiplex PCR, and the TCRdb table lists in-frame clones only, not all of them. The table lists 70,000 or so clones, 60% to 85% of them singletons. Specimen: peripheral blood. Source of these receptors: a man aged 70 or older with acute or convalescent COVID-19. The CDR3 runs from the conserved cysteine through the conserved F or W. A D gene is named only where the DNA matches it firmly. Part of the rows lack a size; the others show once, few, many or a class for expanded clones.

d_gene	v_gene	abundance	j_gene	CDR3nt	CDR3aa
.	TRBV7-2	.	TRBJ2-5	TGTGCCAGCAGCGCCCTAGCGGCCCGAGGGGGGACCCAGTACTTC	CASSALAARGGTQYF
TRBD1	TRBV24-1	once	TRBJ2-2	TGTGCCACCAGTGATCCGTGGACAGGGGGCAACACCGGGGAGCTGTTTTTT	CATSDPWTGGNTGELFF
.	TRBV18	.	TRBJ2-1	TGTGCCAGCTCACCACCGAGCGGCAATGAGCAGTTCTTC	CASSPPSGNEQFF
TRBD1	TRBV28	few	TRBJ1-2	TGTGCCAGCAGTGTAGGGACAGGGGGCGCATATGGCTACACCTTC	CASSVGTGGAYGYTF
.	TRBV19	.	TRBJ1-1	TGTGCCAGTAGTATACTCAGGGGCTCGAACACTGAAGCTTTCTTT	CASSILRGSNTEAFF
.	TRBV12-3/TRBV12-4	.	TRBJ1-1	TGTGCCAGCAGGTCTATGAACACTGAAGCTTTCTTT	CASRSMNTEAFF
.	TRBV12-3/TRBV12-4	.	TRBJ1-5	TGTGCCAGCCAAAATAGCAATCAGCCCCAGCATTTT	CASQNSNQPQHF
TRBD2	TRBV2	few	TRBJ2-7	TGTGCCAGCAGTGAGGGGGGGACCTACTACGAGCAGTACTTC	CASSEGGTYYEQYF
TRBD2	TRBV24-1	.	TRBJ2-5	TGTGCCACCAGTGATTGGGGGGGTCGTGGGCAAGAGACCCAGTACTTC	CATSDWGGRGQETQYF
TRBD2	TRBV24-1	few	TRBJ2-3	TGTGCCACCAGTGATTTGCGGACTAGCGGGGGCACAGATACGCAGTATTTT	CATSDLRTSGGTDTQYF
.	TRBV19	once	TRBJ2-4	TGTGCCAGTAGTTTTAGCGCGGCCAAAAACATTCAGTACTTC	CASSFSAAKNIQYF
.	TRBV15	few	TRBJ1-1	TGTGCCACCAGCAGTCAAACTCATGAAGCTTTCTTT	CATSSQTHEAFF
.	TRBV2	.	TRBJ1-4	TGTGCCAGCAGTGAATCGAGGTCCCTGAGAGAGGAAAAACTGTTTTTT	CASSESRSLREEKLFF
.	TRBV3-1/TRBV3-2	.	TRBJ2-1	TGTGCCAGCAGCCAACCCCGGGGTAGGATCTACAATGAGCAGTTCTTC	CASSQPRGRIYNEQFF
.	TRBV20-1	.	TRBJ2-7	TGCAGTGCTAGTGGGAGGTGGGGCGGGAACTCCTACGAGCAGTACTTC	CSASGRWGGNSYEQYF
TRBD1	TRBV19	.	TRBJ2-5	TGTGCCAGTAGTCGACGATTCGGGGACAGGCTGACCCAAGAGACCCAGTACTTC	CASSRRFGDRLTQETQYF
TRBD1	TRBV28	.	TRBJ1-6	TGTGCCAGCAGTTATCCGGGACAGAAAAATTCACCCCTCCACTTT	CASSYPGQKNSPLHF
TRBD2	TRBV5-1	.	TRBJ2-1	TGCGCCAGCAGCTTCCGGGATTCCGGACTAGCGGGCTACTCCTACAATGAGCAGTTCTTC	CASSFRDSGLAGYSYNEQFF
.	TRBV19	.	TRBJ2-3	TGTGCCAGTAGTACCGCAGGGGTTACGCAGTATTTT	CASSTAGVTQYF
TRBD1	TRBV7-2	.	TRBJ1-1	TGTGCCAGCAGCCCACTGGGACAGCAGGAAGCTTTCTTT	CASSPLGQQEAFF
TRBD2	TRBV24-1	.	TRBJ2-1	TGTGCCACCAGTGATTTCAGAGCGGGAAAGAACAATGAGCAGTTCTTC	CATSDFRAGKNNEQFF
TRBD1	TRBV27	.	TRBJ2-1	TGTGCCAGCAGTACGGACAGGGGATACAATGAGCAGTTCTTC	CASSTDRGYNEQFF